The 16 T cell receptor beta chains below all came from one sample that was sequenced in a study of identical twins. Each CDR3 protein gets one entry after TCRdb re-called the 5' RACE reads with MiXCR. The sample records about 690,000 distinct CDR3 sequences, around 6.1% being singletons. The sequencing input was naive T cells sorted from blood. These receptors all stem from a man younger than 35 in good health.

This clonotype has only a few counts. V usage is TRBV20-1 and J usage is TRBJ2-7; D not resolved. Germline V gives CDR1 DFQATT, CDR2 SNEGSKA (reference sequence). V was clipped by 0 bases and J by 9 bases, with 12 bases between them. This CDR3 comprises 12 residues. In DNA form, the CDR3 reads TGCAGTGCTAGAGATCCCACCTCCCTGCAGTACTTC. Translation gives CSARDPTSLQYF.

The chain combines TRBV7-9 with TRBJ2-2; D possibly corresponds to TRBD2 (6 bases). This CDR3 comprises 16 residues. CDR1 SEHNR and CDR2 FQNEAQ come from the germline V gene (reference sequence). Trimming removed 5 bases from V and 0 bases from J, with 13 bases in between. The CDR3 sequence is CASSIRSGSNTGELFF. CDR3 bases: TGTGCCAGCAGCATACGTAGCGGCTCGAACACCGGGGAGCTGTTTTTT. Full variable domain (rest looked up from reference TRBV7-9 and TRBJ2-2): DTGVSQNPRHKITKRGQNVTFRCDPISEHNRLYWYRQTLGQGPEFLTYFQNEAQLEKSRLLSDRFSAERPKGSFSTLEIQRTEQGDSAMYLCASSIRSGSNTGELFFGEGSRLTVL.

This clonotype has a handful of counts. V is TRBV6-2 or TRBV6-3 and J is TRBJ2-7; D possibly corresponds to TRBD2 (6 bases). Germline CDR1 is MNHEY and CDR2 is SVGEGT. V lost 7 bases and J 4 bases, leaving 23 bases between the germline ends. The CDR3 contains 16 residues. Written as DNA, the CDR3 is TGTGCCAGCACTCGACACGCGGGATCCTTTCAATACGAGCAGTACTTC. Translation: CASTRHAGSFQYEQYF.

Only a few counts were recorded for this clonotype. The chain has TRBV3-1 and TRBJ2-2, with D unclear. The V and J ends lost 7 bases and 4 bases respectively, with 7 bases between them. Germline loops: CDR1 LGHDT, CDR2 YNNKEL (reference sequence). The CDR3 is 12 residues long. CDR3 sequence reads: CASTALTGELFF. For the CDR3, the DNA is TGTGCCAGCACCGCCCTCACCGGGGAGCTGTTTTTT. The complete variable domain, with remaining parts taken from reference TRBV3-1 and TRBJ2-2, reads DTAVSQTPKYLVTQMGNDKSIKCEQNLGHDTMYWYKQDSKKFLKIMFSYNNKELIINETVPNRFSPKSPDKAHLNLHINSLELGDSAVYFCASTALTGELFFGEGSRLTVL.

This clonotype came up many times. The chain uses TRBV5-1 and TRBJ1-1; TRBD1 might be the D (6 bases). The V gene's germline CDR1 is SGHRS and CDR2 YFSETQ. This CDR3 has 15 amino acids. Trimming stripped 4 bases from V and 5 bases from J, with 18 bases between. CDR3 sequence (DNA): TGCGCCAGCAGCCCGCGGGACACCCTCGAGACTGAAGCTTTCTTT. Amino acid sequence: CASSPRDTLETEAFF.

This clonotype was observed many times. The chain recombines TRBV4-3 with TRBJ2-7, with 14 positions matching TRBD2. This CDR3 comprises 19 residues. Trimming cost V 1 base and J 7 bases; bases outside gene matches: 15. Germline V gene data show CDR1 as LGHNA and CDR2 as YSLEER. As DNA, the CDR3 is TGCGCCAGCAGCCAAGGGGGACTAGCGGGAGTCAGGCCCTCGGGGGAGCAGTACTTC. Translation: CASSQGGLAGVRPSGEQYF.

This clonotype has just a few counts. The rearrangement links TRBV6-4 to TRBJ2-2; maybe TRBD1 (5 bases). V was clipped by 0 bases and J by 1 base, with 9 bases between them. Germline values: CDR1 MRHNA, CDR2 SNTAGT. This CDR3 has 16 amino acids. The CDR3: CASSDSAQGNTGELFF. In DNA, the CDR3 is TGTGCCAGCAGTGACTCAGCGCAGGGGAACACCGGGGAGCTGTTTTTT.

This clonotype was counted at least ten times. The chain couples TRBV5-1 to TRBJ2-6; D unresolved. The CDR3 is 18 amino acids. Germline CDR1 reads SGHRS; CDR2 reads YFSETQ. V was cut by 2 bases and J by 1 base, with 16 bases left in between. CDR3 in DNA: TGCGCCAGCAGCTTAATGTCAGGCACCTTGTCTGGGGCCAACGTCCTGACTTTC. Residues: CASSLMSGTLSGANVLTF.

This chain uses TRBV20-1 with TRBJ2-2; unclear D gene. This CDR3 contains 15 residues. From germline, CDR1 is DFQATT and CDR2 SNEGSKA (reference sequence). Between the trimmed V and J ends, which lost 0 bases and 3 bases, there was a span of 11 bases. Here the CDR3 reads CSARDGVVDTGELFF. The DNA of the CDR3 is TGCAGTGCTAGAGATGGGGTAGTGGACACCGGGGAGCTGTTTTTT.

This clonotype was recorded at least ten times. The chain is built from TRBV30 and TRBJ2-1; D remains unclear. This CDR3 is 11 amino acids long. The germline V and J ends were trimmed by 4 bases and 6 bases, with 7 bases remaining between them. Germline V gives CDR1 GTSNPN, CDR2 SVGIG (reference sequence). For the CDR3, the DNA is TGTGCCTGGACAACCGGCAATGAGCAGTTCTTC. Encoded protein: CAWTTGNEQFF.

CDR3 nucleotides: TGCGCCAGCAGACCTGGTGGGGCCAACGTCCTGACTTTC. This codes for CASRPGGANVLTF. This chain joins TRBV5-1 and TRBJ2-6; D not resolved. Germline assignment: CDR1 SGHRS and CDR2 YFSETQ. This CDR3 has 13 amino acids. The V gene lost 5 bases and the J gene lost 3 bases, with 6 bases spanning the gap. Full variable domain (remainder filled in from reference TRBV5-1 and TRBJ2-6): KAGVTQTPRYLIKTRGQQVTLSCSPISGHRSVSWYQQTPGQGLQFLFEYFSETQRNKGNFPGRFSGRQFSNSRSEMNVSTLELGDSALYLCASRPGGANVLTFGAGSRLTVL.

V gene TRBV7-8 combines with J gene TRBJ2-7; TRBD2 is a possible D gene (6 bases). Trimming removed 1 base from V and 7 bases from J, with 11 bases in between. Germline CDR1 is SGHVS and CDR2 is FQNEAQ. This CDR3 is built from 13 residues. The CDR3 DNA reads TGTGCCAGCAGCTTAGTGACTAGAACTGAGCAGTACTTC. It specifies CASSLVTRTEQYF.

The V and J genes are TRBV12-3 or TRBV12-4 and TRBJ1-5; D remains ambiguous. V was trimmed by 5 bases and J by 4 bases, leaving 9 bases between them. The CDR3 totals 13 residues. CDR3 in amino acids: CASSRTVNQPQHF. The CDR3 DNA is TGTGCCAGCAGTCGGACGGTAAATCAGCCCCAGCATTTT.

A note on this clonotype: A clone one base away is much larger, so this may be a read error. V is TRBV7-9 and J is TRBJ2-1; a possible D gene is TRBD2 (6 bases). The germline V gene encodes CDR1 SEHNR and CDR2 FQNEAQ (reference sequence). CDR3 length: 13 residues. The CDR3 here is CASSPAGRDDQFF. The CDR3 bases are TGTGCCAGCAGCCCAGCAGGGCGGGATGATCAGTTCTTC.

This clonotype was seen ten or more times. CDR3 amino acids: CASSEPPVSEQFF. DNA of the CDR3: TGTGCCAGCAGTGAGCCGCCGGTGTCTGAGCAGTTCTTC. The chain recombines TRBV25-1 with TRBJ2-1; D is unresolved. This CDR3 region has 13 residues. The V gene's germline CDR1 is MGHDK and CDR2 SYGVNS. Trimming left V 3 bases short and J 9 bases short, with 12 bases between.

V and J are TRBV11-2 and TRBJ2-2; possibly TRBD1 for D (6 bases). Germline CDR1 reads SGHAT; CDR2 reads FQNNGV. This CDR3 region has 12 residues. Trimming removed 9 bases at V and 6 bases at J, with 11 bases between. The CDR3 DNA reads TGTGCCAGTAGGGGGATACCCGGGGAGCTGTTTTTT. Translation: CASRGIPGELFF.